This T cell receptor (beta chain) was profiled in a study of low-dose radiotherapy and immunotherapy resistance in tumors. Across the whole study: Individuals in Cohort 2 had 1 Gy per fraction every two weeks, adding up to 13 Gy over 26 weeks. Ipilimumab 1 mg/kg every six weeks, together with nivolumab 240 mg every two weeks, was given intravenously to patients.

The junction had 4 bases not matched to a gene; V was cut back by 3 bases and J by 3 bases. The CDR3 is made up of 16 amino acids. Germline V gene sequence: CDR1 SGHDN, CDR2 FVKESK. Indicated time point: after trial treatment. Treatment specified: LDRT plus nivolumab, ipilimumab, low-dose cyclophosphamide and aspirin (RACIN trial). The donors, trial participants, received nivolumab, ipilimumab, aspirin, low-dose cyclophosphamide and low-dose radiotherapy. Advanced solid tumors without tumor-infiltrating lymphocytes were required for inclusion. This clonotype was counted at least ten times. cDNA synthesis used a TRAV/TRBV-specific primer set for both chains. The TCRs were subjected to amplification over approximately 19 PCR cycles employing a constant-region primer in conjunction with a V-primer adapter. Each CDR3 protein gets one entry after TCRdb re-called the reads with MiXCR. The sample holds 80,000 or so distinct CDR3 sequences, around a sixth seen once.

The V and J genes are TRBV14 and TRBJ1-4; 10 positions agree with TRBD1. The source is a male donor with prostate cancer. The material was PBMCs, obtained after low-dose radiotherapy plus immunotherapy. This CDR3 is CASSQGTGEANEKLFF. CDR3 DNA: TGTGCCAGCAGCCAGGGGACAGGGGAAGCTAATGAAAAACTGTTTTTT.